The entry below gives a single TCR beta chain sequence along with its context. Its cognate antigen is unknown. Prepared TCR beta cDNA libraries contained unique molecular identifiers. TCRdb recomputed calls from the PCR reads with MiXCR, one row per CDR3 protein. The table records fewer than 850,000 distinct CDR3 sequences, roughly 46% of them present only once. Germline V gives CDR1 SGHTA, CDR2 FQGNSA. CDR3 length equals 14 residues. The V and J ends lost 9 bases and 6 bases respectively, with 15 bases between them. This specimen comes from a study of post-analysis software for immune sequencing data. As for the study in general: Relapsing-remitting, secondary progressive and progressive-relapsing multiple sclerosis were all included among the disease courses.

Study-wide results and limits: Patients used five TRBV segments, including TRBV5-6, TRBV5-1 and TRBV20-1, more often than controls. Multiple sclerosis patients showed significantly lower normalized Chao1 diversity than controls did. The F measure placed samples prepared in the same batch into strongly shared clusters.

This clonotype was sampled from a girl aged 5-17 years with multiple sclerosis. Source material: blood. The V call is TRBV7-2, the J call TRBJ2-6, with D possibly TRBD1 on 5 matching bases. The CDR3 region is CASRTETAANVLTF. The CDR3 nucleotides are TGTGCCAGTAGGACGGAGACAGCGGCCAACGTCCTGACTTTC.